The 2 T cell receptor beta chains below all came from one sample that was sequenced in a study of blood T cell repertoires in COVID-19. Profiling relied on immunoSEQ multiplex PCR, and the TCRdb table lists in-frame clones only, not all of them. The table lists some 74,000 clones, around nine tenths of them singletons. The sample taken for sequencing was peripheral blood. The receptor source for this set is a man between 45 and 60 years old with active COVID-19.

The gene calls are TRBV11-1 and TRBJ1-1; D gene ambiguous. CDR3 length: 14 residues. Germline loops: CDR1 SGHAT, CDR2 FQDESV (reference sequence). V was shortened by 4 bases and J by 3 bases, with 12 bases between the two germline ends. CDR3 sequence: CASSSGWRDTEAFF. The DNA for the CDR3 is TGTGCCAGCAGCTCGGGATGGAGGGACACTGAAGCTTTCTTT. The variable domain in full, with the rest retrieved from reference TRBV11-1 and TRBJ1-1, is EAEVAQSPRYKITEKSQAVAFWCDPISGHATLYWYRQILGQGPELLVQFQDESVVDDSQLPKDRFSAERLKGVDSTLKIQPAELGDSAMYLCASSSGWRDTEAFFGQGTRLTVV.

V is TRBV3-1 (or the pseudogene TRBV3-2) and J is TRBJ2-7, with D uncertain. The CDR3 has 13 amino acids. The V end was cut by 1 base, the J end by 3 bases, with 7 bases between. Germline CDR1 reads LGHDT; CDR2 reads YNNKEL (reference sequence). The CDR3 coding sequence is TGTGCCAGCAGCCAAGGGGCCCTCTACGAGCAGTACTTC. It specifies CASSQGALYEQYF.